This note documents a single T cell receptor (beta chain) sequence. Its antigen is as yet unknown. This CDR3 spans 13 amino acids. CDR1 is SGHTA, CDR2 FQGTGA, per germline. V lost 1 base, J lost 6 bases, and 0 bases stayed unmatched. The data stem from a study of cytomegalovirus exposure and HLA in healthy donors. The donors were part of the validation cohort of around 110 subjects. That cohort was separate from the first cohort, which comprised 666 subjects. Points from the study as a whole: According to a subsequent analysis, TCR clusters from the first cohort were inclined to appear together in the roughly 130 validation repertoires. Among TCR sequences, most were rare, though some public TCRs appeared in many donors.

Measured with immunoSEQ multiplex PCR; TCRdb has only the in-frame clones, and not every one. The sample has more than 60,000 clones, about 97% seen once. The V and J genes are TRBV7-3 and TRBJ2-4; 7 bases line up with TRBD1. The sample taken for sequencing was PBMCs. The TCR originated in a woman between 18 and 29 years old in good health and CMV-seropositive. CDR3: CASSLRQGNIQYF. The CDR3 DNA follows: TGTGCCAGCAGCTTAAGACAGGGAAACATTCAGTACTTC. The entire variable domain, with the rest obtained from reference TRBV7-3 and TRBJ2-4, is as follows: GAGVSQTPSNKVTEKGKYVELRCDPISGHTALYWYRQSLGQGPEFLIYFQGTGAADDSGLPNDRFFAVRPEGSVSTLKIQRTERGDSAVYLCASSLRQGNIQYFGAGTRLSVL.